This entry concerns a single TCR beta chain. It has no known antigen specificity. Per-nucleotide qualities are absent, and no much larger clonotype sits a single base away. The sample's time point, from its label and the paper: baseline before first vaccination. The vaccinee samples were drawn from two UK trials, COV001 and COV002, one of which was a single-blind randomized controlled phase 2/3 trial testing AZD1222 (ChAdOx1 nCoV-19) in healthy adults. Trial participant PBMC samples were collected at day 0 and day 28 after the second dose for TCRbeta chain sequencing. CDR1 is given as SGHAT and CDR2 as FQNNGV, both from the germline V gene. The V and J ends are trimmed by 0 bases and 6 bases, leaving 3 bases between them. Taken from cysteine to phenylalanine, the CDR3 has 12 residues. Only CDR3 DNA remains: 36 bases, in frame from the first base. This entry comes from a study of T cell responses to AZD1222 COVID-19 vaccine (dated by TCRdb to the early 2020s). Turning to the overall study: AZD1222 recipients given second doses at about 4 weeks or at about 12 weeks were pooled, since spike-specific TCR depth and breadth were not found to differ between the two schedules. A total of about 240 trial participants underwent TCR sequencing, of whom nearly 210 received two doses of AZD1222 and some 26 received two doses of the MenACWY control vaccine. Enrollment into the trials was organized by age into subgroups of 18-55, 56-69 and 70-plus years, and those subgroups contained approximately 150, 30 and 60 TCR-sequenced participants, respectively. What the study reported, not specific to this receptor: In the small 56-69-year group, the increase in depth fell short of significance, most likely because of low power. Because no day 14 peak-response samples were available, the repertoires could be characterized only after the peak T cell response. Vaccine-associated CD4 TCRs spanned the whole spike protein, with dominant responses in regions 160-218 and 743-854. Only five to seven AZD1222 recipients were SARS-CoV-2 seropositive at baseline, limiting conclusions about previously exposed vaccinees. A significant rise in spike-specific TCR breadth and depth was observed after two AZD1222 doses relative to day 0 and relative to MenACWY recipients. Reportedly, almost half of the unique spike-specific TCRs recognized epitopes lying outside the regions that are mutated in the B.1.351 and B.1.1.7 variants. Participants were mostly white British and included more females than males, and it was suggested by the authors that clonal diversity may have been underestimated.

The CDR3 regions of human TCRbeta chains were analyzed by immunosequencing. The source study handled its data this way. Repertoire TCRs were matched against a reference library of SARS-CoV-2-specific TCRs generated with the MIRA antigen-specificity platform. Breadth meant the fraction of unique TCRs that were SARS-CoV-2-associated, whereas depth meant the fraction of total T cells that were SARS-CoV-2-associated. Using the MIRA data, each spike-specific TCR was mapped to the spike region that the TCR reacts to and placed in a CD4 or CD8 class. Log10-transformed breadth and depth values were compared by one-way ANOVA with Sidak's multiple comparisons tests. The source is immuneACCESS, and TCRdb retained only in-frame sequences with V and J called. Part of the clones is not carried over; for the studies checked, unresolved V genes explain less than half of this, and the remainder is unexplained. V, J and clone size reflect that table, while D and trimming were determined from the DNA. Across this sample there are over 100,000 clones, with 70% to 90% seen only once. The biggest ten clones account for 2.4% of the sample.

Sequenced here: peripheral blood, sampled on day 0 of AZD1222 vaccination. This receptor was obtained from an adult in good health. The rearrangement joined TRBV11-2 to TRBJ2-1; no D gene can be assigned with confidence. The nucleotides are TGTGCCAGCAGCTTAGAGGCCAATGAGCAGTTCTTC. The translation is CASSLEANEQFF.